The clone carrying this T cell receptor (beta chain) was found many times. These data come from a study of T cells in Graves' hyperthyroidism and ophthalmopathy. CDR1 and CDR2 (germline): SGHTA, FQGTGA. V was pared by 3 bases and J by 3 bases, with 13 bases between. The CDR3 consists of 15 residues. RNA transcripts were the template for amplifying TCR beta CDR3 regions. A set of HTBI primers served as the primers for a first-round RT-PCR of the TCR CDR3. A single record per CDR3 protein comes from TCRdb applying MiXCR to the multiplex PCR reads. The repertoire holds hundreds of thousands of distinct CDR3 sequences, with more than 15% as singletons.

The gene calls are TRBV7-3 and TRBJ2-3; D may be TRBD1 or TRBD2 (6 bases each). The sample taken for sequencing was blood. This clonotype was obtained from a woman younger than 30 with Graves' hyperthyroidism. For the CDR3, the DNA is TGTGCCAGCAGCTTCGACGGGGGCCGGACAGATACGCAGTATTTT. Translating gives CASSFDGGRTDTQYF.